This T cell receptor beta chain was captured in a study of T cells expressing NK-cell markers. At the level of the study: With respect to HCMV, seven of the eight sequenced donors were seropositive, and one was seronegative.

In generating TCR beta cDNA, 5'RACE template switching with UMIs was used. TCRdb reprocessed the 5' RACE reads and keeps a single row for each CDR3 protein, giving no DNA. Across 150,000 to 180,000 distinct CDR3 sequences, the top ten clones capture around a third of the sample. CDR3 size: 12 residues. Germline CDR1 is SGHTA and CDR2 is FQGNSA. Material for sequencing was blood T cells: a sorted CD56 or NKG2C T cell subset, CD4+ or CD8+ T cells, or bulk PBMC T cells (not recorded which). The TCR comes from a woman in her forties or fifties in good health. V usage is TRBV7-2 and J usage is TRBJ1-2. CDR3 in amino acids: CASSLDNYGYTF.